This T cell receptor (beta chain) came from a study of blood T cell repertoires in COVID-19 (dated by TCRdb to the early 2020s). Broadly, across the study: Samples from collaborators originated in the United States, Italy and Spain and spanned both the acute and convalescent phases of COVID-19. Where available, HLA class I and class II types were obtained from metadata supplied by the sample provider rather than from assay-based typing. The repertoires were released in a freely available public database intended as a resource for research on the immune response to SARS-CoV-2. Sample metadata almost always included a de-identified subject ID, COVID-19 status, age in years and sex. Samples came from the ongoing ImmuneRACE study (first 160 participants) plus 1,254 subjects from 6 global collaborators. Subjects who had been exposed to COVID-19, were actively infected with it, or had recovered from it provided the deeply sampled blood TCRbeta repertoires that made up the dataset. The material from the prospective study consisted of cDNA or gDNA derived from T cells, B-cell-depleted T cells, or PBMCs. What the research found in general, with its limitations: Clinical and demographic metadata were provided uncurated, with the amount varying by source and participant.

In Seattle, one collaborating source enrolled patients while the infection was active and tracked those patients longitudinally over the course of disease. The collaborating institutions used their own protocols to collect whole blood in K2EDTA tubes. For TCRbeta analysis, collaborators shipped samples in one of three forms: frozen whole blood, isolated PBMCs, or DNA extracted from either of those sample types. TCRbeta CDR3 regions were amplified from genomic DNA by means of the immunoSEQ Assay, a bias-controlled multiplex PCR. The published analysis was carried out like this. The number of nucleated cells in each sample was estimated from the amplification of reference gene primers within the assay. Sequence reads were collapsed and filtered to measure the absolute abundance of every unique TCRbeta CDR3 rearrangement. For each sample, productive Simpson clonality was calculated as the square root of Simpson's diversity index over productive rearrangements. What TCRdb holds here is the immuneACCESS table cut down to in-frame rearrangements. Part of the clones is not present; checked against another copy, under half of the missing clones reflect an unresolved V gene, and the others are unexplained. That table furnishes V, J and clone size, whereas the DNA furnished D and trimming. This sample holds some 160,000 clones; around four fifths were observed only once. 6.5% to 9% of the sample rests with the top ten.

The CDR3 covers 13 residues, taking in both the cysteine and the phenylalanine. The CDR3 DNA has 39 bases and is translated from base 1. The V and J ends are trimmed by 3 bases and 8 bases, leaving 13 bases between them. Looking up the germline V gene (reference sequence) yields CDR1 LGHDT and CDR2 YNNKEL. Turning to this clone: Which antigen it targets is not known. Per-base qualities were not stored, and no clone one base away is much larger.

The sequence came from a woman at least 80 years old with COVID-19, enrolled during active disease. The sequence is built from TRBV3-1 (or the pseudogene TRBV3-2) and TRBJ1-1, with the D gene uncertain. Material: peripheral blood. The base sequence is TGTGCCAGCAGCCACGAGGGTTTTTTGGAAGCTTTCTTT. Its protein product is CASSHEGFLEAFF.